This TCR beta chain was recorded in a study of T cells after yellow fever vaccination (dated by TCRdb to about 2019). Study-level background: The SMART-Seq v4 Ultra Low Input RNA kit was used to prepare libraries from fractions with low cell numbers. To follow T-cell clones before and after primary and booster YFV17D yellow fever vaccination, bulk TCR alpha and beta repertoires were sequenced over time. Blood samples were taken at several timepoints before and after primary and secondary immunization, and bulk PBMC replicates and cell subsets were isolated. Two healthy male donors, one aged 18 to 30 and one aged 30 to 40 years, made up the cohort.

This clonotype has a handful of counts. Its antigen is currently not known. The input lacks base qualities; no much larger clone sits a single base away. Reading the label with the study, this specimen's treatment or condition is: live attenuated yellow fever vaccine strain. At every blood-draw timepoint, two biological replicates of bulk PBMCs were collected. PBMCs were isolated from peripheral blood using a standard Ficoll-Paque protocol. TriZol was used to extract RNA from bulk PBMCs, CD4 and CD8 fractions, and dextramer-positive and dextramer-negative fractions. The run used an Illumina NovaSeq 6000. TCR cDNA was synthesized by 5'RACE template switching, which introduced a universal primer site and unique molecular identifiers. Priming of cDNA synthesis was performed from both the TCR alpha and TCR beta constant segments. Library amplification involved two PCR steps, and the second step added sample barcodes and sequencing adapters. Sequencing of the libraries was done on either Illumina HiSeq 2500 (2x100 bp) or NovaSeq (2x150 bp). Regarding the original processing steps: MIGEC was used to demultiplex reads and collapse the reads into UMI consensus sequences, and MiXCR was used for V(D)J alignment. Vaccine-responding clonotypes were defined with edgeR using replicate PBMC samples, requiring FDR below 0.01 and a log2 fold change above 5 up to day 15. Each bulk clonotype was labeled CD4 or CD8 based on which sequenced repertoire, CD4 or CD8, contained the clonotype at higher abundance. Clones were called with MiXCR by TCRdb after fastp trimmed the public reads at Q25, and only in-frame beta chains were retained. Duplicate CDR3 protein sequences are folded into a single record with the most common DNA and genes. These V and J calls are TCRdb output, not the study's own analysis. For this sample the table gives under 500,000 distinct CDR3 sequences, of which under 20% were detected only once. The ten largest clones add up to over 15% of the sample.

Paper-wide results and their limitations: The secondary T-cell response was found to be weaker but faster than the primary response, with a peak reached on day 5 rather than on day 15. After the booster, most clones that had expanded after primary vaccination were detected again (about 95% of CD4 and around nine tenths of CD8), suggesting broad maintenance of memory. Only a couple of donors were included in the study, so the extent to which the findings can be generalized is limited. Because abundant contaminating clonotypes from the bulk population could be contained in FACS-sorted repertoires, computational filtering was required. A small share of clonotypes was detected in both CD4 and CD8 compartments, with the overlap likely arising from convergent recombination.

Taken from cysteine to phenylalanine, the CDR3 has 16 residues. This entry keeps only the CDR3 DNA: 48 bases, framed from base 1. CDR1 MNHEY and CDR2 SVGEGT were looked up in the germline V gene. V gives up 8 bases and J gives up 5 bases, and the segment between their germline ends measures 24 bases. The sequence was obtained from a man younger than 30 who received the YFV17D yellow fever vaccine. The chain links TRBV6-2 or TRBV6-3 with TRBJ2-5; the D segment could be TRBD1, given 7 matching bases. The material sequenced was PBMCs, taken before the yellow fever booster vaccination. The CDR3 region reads CASSWRDGGGRETQYF. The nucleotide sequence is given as TGTGCCAGCTCCTGGCGAGATGGAGGGGGCCGGGAGACCCAGTACTTC.